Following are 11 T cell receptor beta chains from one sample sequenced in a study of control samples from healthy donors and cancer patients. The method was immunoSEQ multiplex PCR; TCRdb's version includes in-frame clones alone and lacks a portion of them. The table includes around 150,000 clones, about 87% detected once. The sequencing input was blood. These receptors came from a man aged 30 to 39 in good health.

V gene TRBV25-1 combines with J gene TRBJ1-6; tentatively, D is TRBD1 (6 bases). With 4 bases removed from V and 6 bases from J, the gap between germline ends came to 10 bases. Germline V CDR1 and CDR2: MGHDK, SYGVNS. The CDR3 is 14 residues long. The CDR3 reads CASSVWTVNSPLHF. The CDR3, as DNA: TGTGCCAGCAGTGTATGGACAGTTAATTCACCCCTCCACTTT.

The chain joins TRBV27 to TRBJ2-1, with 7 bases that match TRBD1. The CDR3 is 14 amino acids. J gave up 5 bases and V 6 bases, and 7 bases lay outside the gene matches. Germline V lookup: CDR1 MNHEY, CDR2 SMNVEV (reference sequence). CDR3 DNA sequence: TGTGCCAGCAGACTCTACGACAGGGACAATGAGCAGTTCTTC. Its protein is CASRLYDRDNEQFF.

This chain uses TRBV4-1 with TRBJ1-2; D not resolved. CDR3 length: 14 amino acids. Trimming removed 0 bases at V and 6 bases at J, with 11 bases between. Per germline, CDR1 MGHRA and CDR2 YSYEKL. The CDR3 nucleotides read TGCGCCAGCAGCCAAGAAGGAAGCCAGAATGGCTACACCTTC. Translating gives CASSQEGSQNGYTF.

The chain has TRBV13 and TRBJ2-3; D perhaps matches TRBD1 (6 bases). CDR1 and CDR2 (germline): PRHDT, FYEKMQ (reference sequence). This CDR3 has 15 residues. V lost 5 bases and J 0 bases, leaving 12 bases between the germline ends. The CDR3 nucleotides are TGTGCCAGCAGCCCCCCCGGGACAAGCACAGATACGCAGTATTTT. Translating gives CASSPPGTSTDTQYF.

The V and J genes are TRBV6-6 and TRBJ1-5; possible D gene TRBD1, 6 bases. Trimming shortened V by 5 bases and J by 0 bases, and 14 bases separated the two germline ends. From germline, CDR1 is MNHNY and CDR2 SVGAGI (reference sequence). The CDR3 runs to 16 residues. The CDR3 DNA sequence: TGTGCCAGCAGTGCCCCGGGACACCTTAGCAATCAGCCCCAGCATTTT. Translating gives CASSAPGHLSNQPQHF.

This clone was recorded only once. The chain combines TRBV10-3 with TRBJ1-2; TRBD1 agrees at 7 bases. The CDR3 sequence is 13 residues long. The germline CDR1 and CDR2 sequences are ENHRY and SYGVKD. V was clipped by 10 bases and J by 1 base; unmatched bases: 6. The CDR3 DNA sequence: TGTGCCACCGGGACAGACTTTAACTATGGCTACACCTTC. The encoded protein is CATGTDFNYGYTF.

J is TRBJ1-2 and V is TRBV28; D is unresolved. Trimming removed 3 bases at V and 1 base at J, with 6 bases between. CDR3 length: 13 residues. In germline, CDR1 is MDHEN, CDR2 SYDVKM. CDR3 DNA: TGTGCCAGCAGTTTGCAGAGTAACTATGGCTACACCTTC. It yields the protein CASSLQSNYGYTF.

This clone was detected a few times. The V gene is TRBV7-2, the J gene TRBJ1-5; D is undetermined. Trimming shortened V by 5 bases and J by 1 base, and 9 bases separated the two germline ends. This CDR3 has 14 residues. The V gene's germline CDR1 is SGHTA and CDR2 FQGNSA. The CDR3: CASSTQGSNQPQHF. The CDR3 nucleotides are TGTGCCAGCAGCACACAAGGAAGCAATCAGCCCCAGCATTTT.

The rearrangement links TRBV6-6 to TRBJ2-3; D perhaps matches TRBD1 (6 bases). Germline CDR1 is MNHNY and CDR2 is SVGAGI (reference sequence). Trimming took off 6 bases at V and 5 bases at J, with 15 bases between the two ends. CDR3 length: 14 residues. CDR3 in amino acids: CASSPRTVKDTQYF. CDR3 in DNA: TGTGCCAGCAGCCCGAGGACAGTCAAAGATACGCAGTATTTT.

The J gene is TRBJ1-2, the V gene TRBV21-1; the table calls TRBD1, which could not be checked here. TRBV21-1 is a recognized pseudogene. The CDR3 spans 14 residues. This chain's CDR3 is CASNHGQGQHGYTF. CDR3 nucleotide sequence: TGTGCCAGCAACCACGGACAGGGGCAGCATGGCTACACCTTC.

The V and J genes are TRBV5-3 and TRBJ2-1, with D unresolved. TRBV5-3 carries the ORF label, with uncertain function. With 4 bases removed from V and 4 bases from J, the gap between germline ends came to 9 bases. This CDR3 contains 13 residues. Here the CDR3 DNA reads TGTGCCAGAAGCACGCGCAGGTACAATGAGCAGTTCTTC. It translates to CARSTRRYNEQFF.